The clone carrying this T cell receptor beta chain has more than one count but fewer than ten. Its target is not known. The data are from a study of T cell responses to AZD1222 COVID-19 vaccine. Across the study: Second-dose schedules of about 4 or about 12 weeks were combined.

Study-level findings and limits: Two AZD1222 administrations were followed by greater Spike-specific TCR breadth and depth. Unmutated variant regions reportedly attract nearly half of all spike-specific TCRs. Only a handful of AZD1222 recipients were seropositive at baseline.

Germline CDR1 and CDR2: SGHDN and FVKESK. This CDR3 contains 13 residues. V lost 0 bases and J lost 4, with 6 bases in between. Libraries were prepared by immunoSEQ multiplex PCR; TCRdb keeps only in-frame clonotypes and omits some of them. Among about 170,000 clones listed, more than 80% were seen once. The sequence derives from an adult in good health. The chain employs TRBV14 and TRBJ1-2; D perhaps matches TRBD1 (5 bases). The specimen was peripheral blood, collected on day 0 of AZD1222 vaccination. CDR3 region: CASSQDRAYGYTF. Written as DNA, the CDR3 is TGTGCCAGCAGCCAAGACAGGGCCTATGGCTACACCTTC.